These 18 T cell receptor beta chains share one sample of origin, sequenced in a study of beta chain features in type 1 diabetes. General study results and limits: Type 1 diabetes patients showed a moderate but significant shortening of TCRB CDR3s in all four CD4+ subsets.

These receptors have no known antigen. Reverse transcription of all isolated RNA meant that expressed TCRB transcripts were sequenced. Measured with immunoSEQ multiplex PCR; TCRdb has only the in-frame clones, and not every one. The sample consists of about 650,000 clones, roughly 12% of them appearing once. Material for sequencing was naive CD4+ T cells from blood. The source of these receptors is a man under 40 with type 1 diabetes.

This clone was observed a few times. The chain has TRBV5-6 and TRBJ2-3; D gene uncertain. Trimming left V 0 bases short and J 2 bases short, with 7 bases between. This CDR3 has 14 amino acids. The germline V gene has CDR1 SGHDT and CDR2 YYEEEE. CDR3 coding DNA: TGTGCCAGCAGCTTGGTCGGAGCCACAGATACGCAGTATTTT. Encoded protein: CASSLVGATDTQYF.

The chain recombines TRBV11-2 with TRBJ2-5, with a tentative D call TRBD2 (6 bases). The ends were cut back, 1 base at V and 2 bases at J, with 14 bases in the middle. This CDR3 is built from 16 residues. The germline gives CDR1 SGHAT, CDR2 FQNNGV. CDR3 sequence: CASSLGGGPEQETQYF. The CDR3 DNA is TGTGCCAGCAGCTTAGGAGGAGGGCCGGAGCAAGAGACCCAGTACTTC.

The table lists this clone with a few counts. V and J are TRBV25-1 and TRBJ2-5, with D possibly matching TRBD1 (5 bases). V was pared by 1 base and J by 4 bases, with 10 bases between. Germline V lookup: CDR1 MGHDK, CDR2 SYGVNS. CDR3 size: 14 residues. The CDR3 DNA follows: TGTGCCAGCAGTGAATCAGGGCGGCGAGAGACCCAGTACTTC. This codes for CASSESGRRETQYF.

The chain recombines TRBV7-2 with TRBJ2-1; weak D call: TRBD1 (5 bases). The CDR3 consists of 14 residues. The ends were cut back, 0 bases at V and 5 bases at J, with 8 bases in the middle. The germline CDR1 and CDR2 sequences are SGHTA and FQGNSA. CDR3 nucleotides: TGTGCCAGCAGCTTAGCTCAGGGTAACAATGAGCAGTTCTTC. It is translated as CASSLAQGNNEQFF.

With respect to this clone: Within the sample, other DNA sequences also encode this same CDR3. The DNA of the CDR3 is TGTGCCAGCAGCCCCGGTGGGGGAGAGACCCAGTACTTC. Protein product: CASSPGGGETQYF. J is TRBJ2-5 and V is TRBV7-9, with D perhaps given as TRBD1 or TRBD2 (5 bases each). Germline values: CDR1 SEHNR, CDR2 FQNEAQ (reference sequence). The length of the CDR3 is 13 residues. With 5 bases removed from V and 4 bases from J, the gap between germline ends came to 11 bases.

V and J are TRBV6-5 and TRBJ1-1; the D gene is possibly TRBD1 (5 bases). The CDR3 is 13 amino acids. Looked up from germline, CDR1 is MNHEY and CDR2 is SVGAGI. V was pared by 0 bases and J by 5 bases, with 7 bases between. The CDR3 bases are TGTGCCAGCAGTTACTCGAAGGGGACTGAAGCTTTCTTT. It is translated as CASSYSKGTEAFF.

The chain couples TRBV7-2 to TRBJ1-5, with D perhaps TRBD1 (5 bases). Trimming pared 3 bases from V and 6 bases from J, leaving 12 bases between. The CDR3 is made up of 14 amino acids. Germline V gene sequence: CDR1 SGHTA, CDR2 FQGNSA. The CDR3 coding sequence is TGTGCCAGCAGCTTTCAGGGAGGTGGTCAGCCCCAGCATTTT. Amino acid sequence: CASSFQGGGQPQHF.

The table lists this clone with a few counts. Different DNA sequences within this sample yield the same CDR3. J is TRBJ2-5 and V is TRBV5-1; no definite D call. The CDR3 runs to 14 residues. V was shortened by 0 bases and J by 1 base, with 7 bases between the two germline ends. From germline, CDR1 is SGHRS and CDR2 YFSETQ. The CDR3 sequence is CASSLGGSQETQYF. The CDR3 DNA reads as TGCGCCAGCAGCTTGGGAGGCAGCCAAGAGACCCAGTACTTC.

The table lists this clone with a few counts. The chain uses TRBV7-9 and TRBJ2-3, with D perhaps TRBD2 (6 bases). V was shortened by 2 bases and J by 1 base, with 10 bases between the two germline ends. CDR3 length: 15 amino acids. From germline, CDR1 is SEHNR and CDR2 FQNEAQ (reference sequence). The CDR3 loop is CASSLIIAGTDTQYF. The DNA of the CDR3 is TGTGCCAGCAGCTTAATAATAGCGGGCACAGATACGCAGTATTTT.

In this sample, this clone turned up a few times. The J gene is TRBJ2-6, the V gene TRBV6-5; no firm D call. Trimming pared 6 bases from V and 9 bases from J, leaving 6 bases between. This CDR3 has 11 amino acids. Germline CDR1 reads MNHEY; CDR2 reads SVGAGI. The DNA of the CDR3 is TGTGCCAGCAGCACCCGCAACGTCCTGACTTTC. Translating it yields CASSTRNVLTF.

The J gene is TRBJ1-2, the V gene TRBV4-3, with D unclear. Trimming removed 1 base at V and 6 bases at J, with 12 bases between. The CDR3 consists of 14 residues. Per the germline V gene, CDR1 is LGHNA and CDR2 is YSLEER. The CDR3 sequence is CASSQGGGWDGYTF. DNA of the CDR3: TGCGCCAGCAGCCAAGGTGGAGGGTGGGATGGCTACACCTTC.

The CDR3 DNA sequence: TGTGCCAGCACCCCATCTGGGACAGGATCCTACGAGCAGTACTTC. It specifies CASTPSGTGSYEQYF. V gene TRBV28 combines with J gene TRBJ2-7; 8 bases are shared with TRBD1. This CDR3 region has 15 residues. CDR1 and CDR2 (germline): MDHEN, SYDVKM. The junction had 9 bases not matched to a gene; V was cut back by 7 bases and J by 1 base. Complete variable domain (other parts from reference TRBV28 and TRBJ2-7): DVKVTQSSRYLVKRTGEKVFLECVQDMDHENMFWYRQDPGLGLRLIYFSYDVKMKEKGDIPEGYSVSREKKERFSLILESASTNQTSMYLCASTPSGTGSYEQYFGPGTRLTVT.

J is TRBJ1-2 and V is TRBV9, with D possibly matching TRBD1 (5 bases). This CDR3 spans 13 amino acids. Trimming left V 3 bases short and J 8 bases short, with 14 bases between. The germline gives CDR1 SGDLS, CDR2 YYNGEE. The CDR3 region is CASSATGRDGYTF. The DNA for the CDR3 is TGTGCCAGCAGCGCGACCGGCAGGGACGGCTACACCTTC. The variable domain in full, completed from reference TRBV9 and TRBJ1-2, reads DSGVTQTPKHLITATGQRVTLRCSPRSGDLSVYWYQQSLDQGLQFLIQYYNGEERAKGNILERFSAQQFPDLHSELNLSSLELGDSALYFCASSATGRDGYTFGSGTRLTVV.

This clone was found a few times. The chain carries TRBV4-2 and TRBJ1-4; D gene ambiguous. This CDR3 is 15 amino acids long. Looked up from germline, CDR1 is LGHNA and CDR2 is YNFKEQ. Trimming shortened V by 4 bases and J by 6 bases, and 15 bases separated the two germline ends. The CDR3 sequence: CASSPGPAADEKLFF. In DNA form, the CDR3 reads TGTGCCAGCAGCCCTGGGCCCGCTGCGGATGAAAAACTGTTTTTT.

The chain combines TRBV4-3 with TRBJ1-2; D remains ambiguous. This CDR3 contains 14 residues. Trimming removed 0 bases at V and 7 bases at J, with 12 bases between. Germline CDR1 and CDR2: LGHNA and YSLEER. The CDR3 nucleotides are TGCGCCAGCAGCCAAGATCATTTGGGGATTGGCTACACCTTC. Its translation: CASSQDHLGIGYTF.

This clone was counted a few times. V and J are TRBV12-5 and TRBJ2-1, with D unresolved. V was pared by 2 bases and J by 9 bases, with 11 bases between. CDR3 size: 13 residues. Germline CDR1 LGHNT, CDR2 FRNRAP. Here the CDR3 DNA reads TGTGCTAGTGGTTTGACCCCGACTCGTGAGCAGTTCTTC. It yields the protein CASGLTPTREQFF.

V is TRBV18 and J is TRBJ2-3, with D possibly matching TRBD1 (8 bases). This CDR3 has 14 residues. Germline CDR1 reads KGHSH; CDR2 reads LQKENI. The germline V and J ends were trimmed by 3 bases and 6 bases, with 13 bases remaining between them. The CDR3 DNA reads as TGTGCCAGCTCACCCGACAGGGGAGGGGATACGCAGTATTTT. It translates to CASSPDRGGDTQYF.

This clone was counted between two and nine times. This chain links TRBV7-2 with TRBJ2-5; either TRBD1 or TRBD2 may supply D (5 bases each). The V and J ends lost 3 bases and 3 bases respectively, with 17 bases between them. This CDR3 contains 16 residues. CDR1 SGHTA and CDR2 FQGNSA come from the germline V gene. This CDR3 reads CASSLWGMGKEETQYF. DNA of the CDR3: TGTGCCAGCAGCTTGTGGGGGATGGGGAAAGAAGAGACCCAGTACTTC. Based on the CDR3 plus reference TRBV7-2 and TRBJ2-5, the full variable domain is GAGVSQSPSNKVTEKGKDVELRCDPISGHTALYWYRQSLGQGLEFLIYFQGNSAPDKSGLPSDRFSAERTGGSVSTLTIQRTQQEDSAVYLCASSLWGMGKEETQYFGPGTRLLVL.